This T cell receptor (beta chain) is drawn from a study of shared clonotypes between healthy human individuals. Study-wide results and caveats: Researchers sampled only blood; tissue repertoires likely differ. When compared with the clonotypes that were shared by all four sorted-subset donors, the non-shared clonotypes turned out to have lower generation probabilities.

Partitioning of CD4+ cells yielded a CD45RA+ naive subset and a CD45RA-negative memory subset. CDR1 is MNHNS, CDR2 SASEGT, per germline. Trimming left V 5 bases short and J 3 bases short, with 11 bases between. This CDR3 has 13 amino acids. Note on this clone: Its antigen is still unknown.

Researchers divided each subset's genomic DNA evenly across several immunoSEQ plates. TCRdb keeps only in-frame clones here, not all; method: immunoSEQ multiplex PCR. The sample yields about 340,000 clones, more than 60% seen once. This receptor was taken from a man aged 25-40 years in good health. V and J are TRBV6-1 and TRBJ2-7; tentative D call: TRBD1 (6 bases). The sequenced sample consisted of memory CD4+ T cells sorted from blood. Noted subset: CD45RA-negative fraction. The CDR3 coding sequence is TGTGCCAGCAGTCACCGGGACAACTACGAGCAGTACTTC. This gives the protein CASSHRDNYEQYF.